This TCR beta chain was identified in a study of shared clonotypes between healthy human individuals. On the study more broadly: The donor pool was made up of a couple of women and a few men aged 18 to 49.

Note on this clone: Antigen unknown.

Data came from immunoSEQ multiplex PCR; TCRdb stores just in-frame clones and leaves some out. The sample consists of over 1.4 million clones, roughly 96% of them appearing once. Losses at the gene ends were 1 base for V and 4 bases for J; bases not matched to a gene: 11. Germline V gene lookup returns CDR1 MNHEY and CDR2 SMNVEV (reference sequence). The CDR3 is 19 amino acids. Study results and caveats: Investigators collected only blood, and repertoires in tissues likely differ. Sharing of clonotypes among donors was expected to vary with sequencing depth.

Both subsets, CD45RA+ naive and CD45RA-negative memory, were split from the CD4+ cells. The sample comprised naive CD4+ T cells sorted from blood. This sample's subset: CD45RA+ positively selected. This TCR was recovered from a young man in good health. The rearrangement links TRBV27 to TRBJ2-3; 13 bases match TRBD2. CDR3 nucleotide sequence: TGTGCCAGCAGTTTATATCCCCCCCGACTAGCGGGAGGCGCAGATACGCAGTATTTT. The encoded protein is CASSLYPPRLAGGADTQYF.